Shown below are 9 T cell receptor beta chains from a single sample sequenced in a study of CD8 T cells in Susac syndrome. It was with random hexamers that 0.5 to 1 ug RNA was reverse transcribed. Each CDR3 protein gets one entry after TCRdb re-called the immunoSEQ multiplex PCR reads with MiXCR. The sample comprises more than 100,000 distinct CDR3 sequences, 90% to 95% of which are singletons, and about 0.28% rests with the top ten. Sequenced input: CD8+ T cells from PBMCs. These receptors came from a human donor with Susac syndrome.

The V call is TRBV11-2, the J call TRBJ2-1; D remains unclear. V lost 1 base and J 10 bases, leaving 8 bases between the germline ends. Germline lookup yields CDR1 SGHAT and CDR2 FQNNGV. The CDR3 is 12 residues long. As DNA, the CDR3 is TGTGCCAGCAGCTTAGTTCCACAGGAGCAGTTCTTC. The encoded protein is CASSLVPQEQFF.

The rearrangement links TRBV12-3 or TRBV12-4 to TRBJ2-7; 7 bases agree with TRBD2. CDR3 length: 15 amino acids. J lost 2 bases, V lost 6 bases, and 10 bases had no gene match. The CDR3 is CASSRRGDLPYEQYF. CDR3 nucleotides: TGTGCCAGCAGCCGTCGGGGGGATCTTCCCTACGAGCAGTACTTC.

The chain couples TRBV20-1 to TRBJ2-3; TRBD2 matches at 7 bases. Germline V CDR1 and CDR2: DFQATT, SNEGSKA (reference sequence). There are 16 residues in the CDR3. After removal of 2 bases from V and 0 bases from J, the junction contained 8 bases not matched to a gene. The CDR3 sequence: CSARPRDYLSTDTQYF. CDR3 DNA: TGCAGTGCTAGACCCCGGGACTACCTAAGCACAGATACGCAGTATTTT.

The chain uses TRBV29-1 and TRBJ1-2; D perhaps matches TRBD1 (6 bases). Germline V lookup: CDR1 SQVTM, CDR2 ANQGSEA. Trimming removed 5 bases from V and 0 bases from J, with 10 bases in between. The CDR3 is made up of 13 amino acids. CDR3: CSVRTDANYGYTF. CDR3 coding DNA: TGCAGCGTTCGGACAGATGCTAACTATGGCTACACCTTC.

This chain connects TRBV4-3 to TRBJ2-3; D could derive from TRBD1 or TRBD2 (6 bases each). The V end was cut by 0 bases, the J end by 4 bases, with 8 bases between. The CDR3 runs 14 residues. Germline lookup yields CDR1 LGHNA and CDR2 YSLEER. Here the CDR3 reads CASSQDRGPDTQYF. In nucleotides, the CDR3 is TGCGCCAGCAGCCAAGATCGGGGGCCAGATACGCAGTATTTT.

The genes are TRBV9 and TRBJ1-2, with D uncertain. The germline CDR1 and CDR2 sequences are SGDLS and YYNGEE. V dropped 0 bases and J dropped 4 bases, with 13 bases sitting between them. The length of the CDR3 is 15 residues. Here the CDR3 DNA reads TGTGCCAGCAGCGTAGACGGCTACTCACTCTATGGCTACACCTTC. This sequence encodes CASSVDGYSLYGYTF.

The chain has TRBV7-9 and TRBJ1-2, with D unclear. Germline CDR1 SEHNR, CDR2 FQNEAQ (reference sequence). The CDR3 runs to 13 residues. V gave up 2 bases and J gave up 4 bases, with 8 bases separating them. The CDR3 loop reads CASSLSQTYGYTF. CDR3 coding DNA: TGTGCCAGCAGCTTATCGCAGACCTATGGCTACACCTTC.

The chain combines TRBV12-3 or TRBV12-4 with TRBJ2-7; TRBD1 aligns across 8 bases. V shed 6 bases, J shed 7 bases, and the junction held 11 bases outside the gene matches. This CDR3 is built from 14 residues. The chain's CDR3 is CASSTIGTGGEQYF. The CDR3 DNA reads as TGTGCCAGCAGCACCATCGGGACAGGAGGGGAGCAGTACTTC.

The rearrangement links TRBV29-1 to TRBJ2-7; TRBD1 aligns across 8 bases. The ends lost 4 bases at V and 3 bases at J; junction bases unmatched: 8. From germline, CDR1 is SQVTM and CDR2 ANQGSEA. This CDR3 is built from 14 residues. Here the CDR3 reads CSVGVGTGGYEQYF. DNA of the CDR3: TGCAGCGTTGGGGTGGGGACAGGCGGCTACGAGCAGTACTTC.